This TCR beta chain was documented in a study of T cells in Graves' hyperthyroidism and ophthalmopathy. TCR beta CDR3 regions were amplified from RNA transcripts. HTBI primers were used for first-round RT-PCR of the TCR CDR3. TCRdb re-called the multiplex PCR reads with MiXCR, one entry per CDR3 protein. The sample comprises some 300,000 distinct CDR3 sequences, roughly 13% of which are singletons, and 7.9% rests with the top ten. This clonotype occurred many times. Stable Graves' hyperthyroidism denoted no ophthalmopathy progression over 18 months. The patients, who ranged from 18 to 65 in age, presented with newly diagnosed hyperthyroidism lasting under 2 months. The diagnoses drew upon clinical symptoms, serum thyroxine and TRAb, thyroid ultrasound and orbital computed tomography. PBMCs came from 7.5 to 10 ml fresh peripheral blood. Sequenced sample: blood. The sequence derives from a woman aged 40 to 50 with Graves' hyperthyroidism.

CDR3 protein: CASSSLAGGGDTQYF. The CDR3, as DNA: TGTGCCAGCAGCTCTCTAGCGGGAGGGGGAGATACGCAGTATTTT. The chain employs TRBV7-9 and TRBJ2-3; 12 bases align to TRBD2. Unmatched junction bases numbered 4, after V lost 4 bases and J lost 5 bases. The CDR3 loop spans 15 amino acids. CDR1 SEHNR and CDR2 FQNEAQ come from the germline V gene (reference sequence).